The text below deals with one TCR beta chain. This specimen comes from a study of early T cells in non-severe SARS-CoV-2 infection. TCRdb ran MiXCR on the 5' RACE reads and lists one entry per CDR3 protein. The profile covers some 80,000 distinct CDR3 sequences, with about 5% appearing a single time and around 7.5% taken by the ten largest. The V gene's germline CDR1 is SGDLS and CDR2 YYNGEE. The CDR3 has 14 amino acids. V shed 4 bases and J shed 5 bases, with 16 bases lying between them. Source: whole blood, taken at baseline. This chain uses TRBV9 with TRBJ2-7; no definite D call. The TCR sequence derives from an adult who was a healthcare worker with PCR-confirmed SARS-CoV-2 infection or an uninfected control (not recorded which). DNA of the CDR3: TGTGCCAGCAGCCGCTTCGGCGGCCTCAACGAGCAGTACTTC. It translates to CASSRFGGLNEQYF.